This record concerns one T cell receptor (beta chain) sequence. Its antigen is unknown. This sample stems from a study of T cell repertoires in cytomegalovirus infection. On the study more broadly: Signatures in public TCR beta sequences pointed to both CMV infection and matching HLA type.

Study-wide points: Cumulative public TCR beta family frequency identified carriers of CMV plus the relevant HLA. The study found HLA-C-restricted CMV-specific TCR beta clonotypes dominating the ex vivo response.

One entry per CDR3 protein, called by TCRdb with MiXCR from the reads. The sample yields 480,000 or so distinct CDR3 sequences, approximately 10% seen once. What was sequenced was PBMCs. This TCR derives from a human donor in good health (CMV status not recorded). Some clones in this sample may be carry-over from other donors' samples.

The CDR3 loop reads CATSDSTAGGLSGNEQFF. The CDR3 DNA follows: TGTGCCACCAGTGATTCTACAGCTGGAGGCTTATCGGGGAATGAGCAGTTCTTC. The chain uses TRBV24-1 and TRBJ2-1, with a weak D call TRBD2 (5 bases). V was cut by 2 bases and J by 7 bases, with 23 bases left in between. The germline CDR1 and CDR2 sequences are KGHDR and SFDVKD. The CDR3 is 18 residues long.